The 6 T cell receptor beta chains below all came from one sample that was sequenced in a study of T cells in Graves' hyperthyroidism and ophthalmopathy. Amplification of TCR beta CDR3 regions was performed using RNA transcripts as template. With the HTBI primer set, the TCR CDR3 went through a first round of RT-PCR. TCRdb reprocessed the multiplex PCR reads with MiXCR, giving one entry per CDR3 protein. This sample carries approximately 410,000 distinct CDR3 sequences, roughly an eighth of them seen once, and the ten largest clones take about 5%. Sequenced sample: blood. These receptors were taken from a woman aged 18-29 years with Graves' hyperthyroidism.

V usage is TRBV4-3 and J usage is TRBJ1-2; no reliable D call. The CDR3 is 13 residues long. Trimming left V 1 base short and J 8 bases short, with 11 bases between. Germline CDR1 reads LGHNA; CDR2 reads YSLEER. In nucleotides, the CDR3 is TGCGCCAGCAGCCAAGTTGGGGTTCTCGGCTACACCTTC. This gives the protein CASSQVGVLGYTF.

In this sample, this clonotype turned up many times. The CDR3 nucleotides read TGTGCCAGCAGCCTAGGGTCGAATCGTAATAGCAATCAGCCCCAGCATTTT. Protein sequence: CASSLGSNRNSNQPQHF. This chain joins TRBV27 and TRBJ1-5, with no clear D. Trimming took off 6 bases at V and 0 bases at J, with 18 bases between the two ends. The CDR3 is made up of 17 amino acids. Germline CDR1 reads MNHEY; CDR2 reads SMNVEV (reference sequence).

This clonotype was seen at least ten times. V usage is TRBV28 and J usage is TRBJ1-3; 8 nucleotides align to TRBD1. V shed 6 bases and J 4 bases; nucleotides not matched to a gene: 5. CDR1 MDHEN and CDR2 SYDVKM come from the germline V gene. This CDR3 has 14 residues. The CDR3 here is CASSDPGGGNTIYF. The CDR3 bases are TGTGCCAGCAGCGACCCAGGGGGCGGAAACACCATATATTTT.

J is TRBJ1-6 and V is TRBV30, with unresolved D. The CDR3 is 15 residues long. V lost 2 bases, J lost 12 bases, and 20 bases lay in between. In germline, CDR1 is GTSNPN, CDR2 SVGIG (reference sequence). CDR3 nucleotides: TGTGCCTGGAGTCCCGGTCAGGCCGGAGGTGTACCCCTCCACTTT. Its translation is CAWSPGQAGGVPLHF.

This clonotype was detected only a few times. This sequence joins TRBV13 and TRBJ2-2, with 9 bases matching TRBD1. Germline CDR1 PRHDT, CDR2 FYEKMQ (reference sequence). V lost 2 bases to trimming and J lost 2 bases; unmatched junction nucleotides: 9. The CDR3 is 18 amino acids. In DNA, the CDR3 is TGTGCCAGCAGCTTACGAACCGGGACAGGGATCAACACCGGGGAGCTGTTTTTT. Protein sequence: CASSLRTGTGINTGELFF. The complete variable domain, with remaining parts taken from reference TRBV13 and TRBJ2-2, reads AAGVIQSPRHLIKEKRETATLKCYPIPRHDTVYWYQQGPGQDPQFLISFYEKMQSDKGSIPDRFSAQQFSDYHSELNMSSLELGDSALYFCASSLRTGTGINTGELFFGEGSRLTVL.

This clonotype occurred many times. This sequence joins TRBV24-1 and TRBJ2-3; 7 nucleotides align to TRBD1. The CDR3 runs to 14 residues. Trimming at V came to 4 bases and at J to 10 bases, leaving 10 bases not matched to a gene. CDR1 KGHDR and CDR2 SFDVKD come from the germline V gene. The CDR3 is CATSDRDRNSAQYF. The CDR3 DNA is TGTGCCACCAGTGACCGGGACAGAAATTCGGCGCAGTATTTT.